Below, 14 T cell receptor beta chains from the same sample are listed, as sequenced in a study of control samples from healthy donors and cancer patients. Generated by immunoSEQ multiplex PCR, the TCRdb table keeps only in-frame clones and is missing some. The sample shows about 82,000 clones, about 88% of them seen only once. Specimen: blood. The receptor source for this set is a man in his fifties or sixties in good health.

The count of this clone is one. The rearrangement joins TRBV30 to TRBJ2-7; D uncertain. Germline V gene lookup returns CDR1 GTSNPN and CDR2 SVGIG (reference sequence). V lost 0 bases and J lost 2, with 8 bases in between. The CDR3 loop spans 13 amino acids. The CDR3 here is CAWSVADAYEQYF. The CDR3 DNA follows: TGTGCCTGGAGTGTCGCGGACGCCTACGAGCAGTACTTC.

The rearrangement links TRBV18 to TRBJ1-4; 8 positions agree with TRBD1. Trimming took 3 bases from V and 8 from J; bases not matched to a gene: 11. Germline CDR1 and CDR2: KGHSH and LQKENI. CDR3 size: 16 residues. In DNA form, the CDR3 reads TGTGCCAGCTCACCCCAACCGGGACAGGCTGTAGAAAAACTGTTTTTT. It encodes CASSPQPGQAVEKLFF.

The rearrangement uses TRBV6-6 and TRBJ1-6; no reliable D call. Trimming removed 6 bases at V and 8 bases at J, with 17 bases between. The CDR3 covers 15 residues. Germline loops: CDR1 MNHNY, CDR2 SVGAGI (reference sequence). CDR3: CASRGPPYGYSPLHF. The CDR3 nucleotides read TGTGCCAGCAGAGGACCGCCTTATGGATATTCACCCCTCCACTTT.

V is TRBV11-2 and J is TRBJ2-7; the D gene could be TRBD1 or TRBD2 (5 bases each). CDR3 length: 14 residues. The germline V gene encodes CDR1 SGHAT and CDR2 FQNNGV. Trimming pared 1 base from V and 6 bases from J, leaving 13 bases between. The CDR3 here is CASSLGQGVGEQYF. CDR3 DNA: TGTGCCAGCAGCTTAGGGCAGGGAGTCGGCGAGCAGTACTTC.

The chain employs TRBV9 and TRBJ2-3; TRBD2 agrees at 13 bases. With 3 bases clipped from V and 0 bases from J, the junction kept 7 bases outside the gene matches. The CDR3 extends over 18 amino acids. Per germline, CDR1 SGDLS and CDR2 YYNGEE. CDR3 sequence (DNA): TGTGCCAGCAGCGAGGGACTAGCGGGGAGAGCTAGCACAGATACGCAGTATTTT. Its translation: CASSEGLAGRASTDTQYF.

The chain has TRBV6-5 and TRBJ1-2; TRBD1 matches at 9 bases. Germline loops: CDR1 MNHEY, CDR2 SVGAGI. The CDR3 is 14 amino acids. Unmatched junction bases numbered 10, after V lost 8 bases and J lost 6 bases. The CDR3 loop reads CASGQGTGWNGYTF. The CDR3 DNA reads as TGTGCCAGCGGGCAGGGGACAGGGTGGAATGGCTACACCTTC.

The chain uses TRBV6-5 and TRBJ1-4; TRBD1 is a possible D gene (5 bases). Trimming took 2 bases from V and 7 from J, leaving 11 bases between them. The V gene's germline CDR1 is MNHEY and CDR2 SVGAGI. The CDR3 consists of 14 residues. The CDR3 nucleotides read TGTGCCAGCAGTTACGGTGCAGGGAGTGAAAAACTGTTTTTT. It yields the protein CASSYGAGSEKLFF.

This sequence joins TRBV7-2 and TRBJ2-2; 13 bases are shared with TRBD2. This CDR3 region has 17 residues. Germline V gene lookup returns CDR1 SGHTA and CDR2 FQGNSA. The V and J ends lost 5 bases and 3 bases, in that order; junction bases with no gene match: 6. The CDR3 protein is CASSGRLAGGYTGELFF. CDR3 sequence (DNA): TGTGCCAGCAGCGGAAGACTAGCGGGGGGATACACCGGGGAGCTGTTTTTT.

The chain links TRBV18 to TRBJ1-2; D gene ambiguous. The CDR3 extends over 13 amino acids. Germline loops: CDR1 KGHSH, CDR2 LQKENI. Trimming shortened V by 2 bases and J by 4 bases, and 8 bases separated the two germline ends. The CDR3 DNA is TGTGCCAGCTCACCAGGGGTTGGCTATGGCTACACCTTC. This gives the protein CASSPGVGYGYTF. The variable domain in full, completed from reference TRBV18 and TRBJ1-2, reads NAGVMQNPRHLVRRRGQEARLRCSPMKGHSHVYWYRQLPEEGLKFMVYLQKENIIDESGMPKERFSAEFPKEGPSILRIQQVVRGDSAAYFCASSPGVGYGYTFGSGTRLTVV.

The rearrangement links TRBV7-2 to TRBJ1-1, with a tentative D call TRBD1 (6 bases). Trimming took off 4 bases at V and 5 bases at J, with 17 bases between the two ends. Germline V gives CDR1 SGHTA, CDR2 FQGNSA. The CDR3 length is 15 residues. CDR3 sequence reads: CASSSQAGVRTEAFF. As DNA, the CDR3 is TGTGCCAGCAGCTCCCAGGCAGGGGTGAGGACTGAAGCTTTCTTT.

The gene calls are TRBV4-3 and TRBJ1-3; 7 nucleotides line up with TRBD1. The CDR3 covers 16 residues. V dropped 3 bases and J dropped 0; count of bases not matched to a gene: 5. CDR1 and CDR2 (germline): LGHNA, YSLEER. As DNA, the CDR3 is TGCGCCAGCAGCCAGGCCTCAGGGGGCTCTGGAAACACCATATATTTT. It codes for CASSQASGGSGNTIYF.

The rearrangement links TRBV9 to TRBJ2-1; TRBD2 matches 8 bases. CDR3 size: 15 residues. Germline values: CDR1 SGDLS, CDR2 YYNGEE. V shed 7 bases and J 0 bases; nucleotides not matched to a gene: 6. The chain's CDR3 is CASGLAGSSYNEQFF. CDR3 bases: TGTGCCAGCGGATTAGCGGGGTCCTCCTACAATGAGCAGTTCTTC.

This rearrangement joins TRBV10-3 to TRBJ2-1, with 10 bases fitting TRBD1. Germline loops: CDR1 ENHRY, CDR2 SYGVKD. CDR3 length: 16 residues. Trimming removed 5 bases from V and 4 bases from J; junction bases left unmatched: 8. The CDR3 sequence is CAISNYRDRGYNEQFF. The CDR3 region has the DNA TGTGCCATCAGTAACTACCGGGACAGGGGTTACAATGAGCAGTTCTTC.

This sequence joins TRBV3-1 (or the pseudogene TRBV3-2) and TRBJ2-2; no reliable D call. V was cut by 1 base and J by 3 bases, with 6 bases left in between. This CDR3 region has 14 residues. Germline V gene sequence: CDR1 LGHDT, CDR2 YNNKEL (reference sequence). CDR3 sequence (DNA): TGTGCCAGCAGCCAAGTAGGCTACACCGGGGAGCTGTTTTTT. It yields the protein CASSQVGYTGELFF.